This paragraph reports one TCR beta chain. Its specificity is not known. This CDR3 is 10 amino acids long. The germline CDR1 and CDR2 sequences are MDHEN and SYDVKM. Trimming shortened V by 7 bases and J by 8 bases, and 6 bases separated the two germline ends. TCRdb fed the reads into MiXCR, producing one record per CDR3 protein. Seen here are 550,000 to 850,000 distinct CDR3 sequences, around 31% observed once, and the top ten hold about 20%. The entry originates in a study of T cell repertoires in cytomegalovirus infection. As for the study in general: TCR beta signatures that were public indicated CMV infection and matching HLA type.

The study, taken as a whole, reports: Summed frequency of public TCR beta families distinguished CMV carriers with the relevant HLA. HLA-C-restricted CMV-specific TCR beta clonotypes prevailed in the ex vivo response.

The sequenced sample was cultured PBMCs, obtained from culture after CMV antigen stimulation. This TCR was sampled from a human donor in good health (CMV status not recorded). Some clones in this sample may be carry-over from other donors' samples. This chain joins TRBV28 and TRBJ1-5; D not certain. Here the CDR3 reads CASTLKPQHF. The CDR3 nucleotides are TGTGCCAGCACCTTGAAGCCCCAGCATTTT.